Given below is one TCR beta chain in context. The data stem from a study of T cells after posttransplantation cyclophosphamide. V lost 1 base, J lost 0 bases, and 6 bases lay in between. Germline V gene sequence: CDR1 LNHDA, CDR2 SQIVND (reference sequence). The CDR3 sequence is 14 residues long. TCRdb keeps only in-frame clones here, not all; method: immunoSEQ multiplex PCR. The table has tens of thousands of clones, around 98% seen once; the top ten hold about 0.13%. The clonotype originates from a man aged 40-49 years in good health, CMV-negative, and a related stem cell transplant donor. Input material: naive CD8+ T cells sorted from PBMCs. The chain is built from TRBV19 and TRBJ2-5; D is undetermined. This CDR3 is CASSIALYQETQYF. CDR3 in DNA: TGTGCCAGTAGTATAGCCCTTTACCAAGAGACCCAGTACTTC. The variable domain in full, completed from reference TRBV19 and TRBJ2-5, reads DGGITQSPKYLFRKEGQNVTLSCEQNLNHDAMYWYRQDPGQGLRLIYYSQIVNDFQKGDIAEGYSVSREKKESFPLTVTSAQKNPTAFYLCASSIALYQETQYFGPGTRLLVL.